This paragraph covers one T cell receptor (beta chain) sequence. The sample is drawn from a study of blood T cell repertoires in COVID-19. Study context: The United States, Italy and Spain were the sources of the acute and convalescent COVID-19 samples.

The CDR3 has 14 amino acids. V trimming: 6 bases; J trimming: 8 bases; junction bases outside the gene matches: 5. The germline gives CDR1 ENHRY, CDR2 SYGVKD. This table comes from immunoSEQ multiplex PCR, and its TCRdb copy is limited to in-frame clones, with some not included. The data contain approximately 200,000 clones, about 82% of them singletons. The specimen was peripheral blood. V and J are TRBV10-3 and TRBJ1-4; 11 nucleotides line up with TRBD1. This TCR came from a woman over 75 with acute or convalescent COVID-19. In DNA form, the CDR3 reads TGTGCCATCAGCGCCGGGACAGGGGGAGAAAAACTGTTTTTT. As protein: CAISAGTGGEKLFF.